This TCR beta chain was observed in a study of blood T cell repertoires in COVID-19. Across the whole study: Donors in the United States, Italy and Spain gave samples during acute or convalescent COVID-19. Sources were T cells, B-cell-depleted T cells, or PBMCs; the material itself was cDNA or gDNA.

Authors' analysis steps: Researchers report that nucleated cell counts were estimated from reference gene primer amplification. TCRdb's table, derived via immunoSEQ multiplex PCR, lists solely in-frame clones and lacks some. That table is the source of V, J and clone size, and D and trimming were worked out from the DNA. The sample includes about 42,000 clones, over 75% of them seen just once. The CDR3 is 15 residues long. Germline values: CDR1 SGDLS, CDR2 YYNGEE. J was trimmed by 2 bases and V by 2 bases; bases with no gene match: 5. Sequencing was carried out using peripheral blood. The clonotype comes from a human donor in a cohort sampled during active COVID-19. The chain links TRBV9 to TRBJ2-3; TRBD2 aligns across 7 bases. CDR3 coding DNA: TGTGCCAGCAGCGTCTCTGCGGGGGACACAGATACGCAGTATTTT. Protein product: CASSVSAGDTDTQYF.